The 26 T cell receptor beta chains presented below share a single source sample, sequenced in a study of T cell clonotyping in hematopoietic cell transplantation. Here immunoSEQ multiplex PCR was the method, and the copy in TCRdb shows in-frame clones only, minus some. The sample yields tens of thousands of clones, about 92% seen once. The time point is: recipient sample about 28 days before transplant, after cytoreduction. The sample here was peripheral blood mononuclear cells, taken before stem cell transplant. These receptors were obtained from a man aged 45 to 65 with acute myeloid leukemia. Some clones in this sample may be carry-over from other donors' samples.

The CDR3 DNA reads TGTGCCAGCTTGAACAGGGGTTCCCTTGAGACCCAGTACTTC. Amino acid sequence: CASLNRGSLETQYF. This chain uses TRBV2 with TRBJ2-5; 7 nucleotides match TRBD1. Germline CDR1 reads SNHLY; CDR2 reads FYNNEI. This CDR3 contains 14 residues. Trimming cost V 8 bases and J 5 bases; bases outside gene matches: 11.

For the CDR3, the DNA is TGCGCCAGCAGTGAGAGAAGCGGGAGGAACGATGAGCAGTTCTTC. Translated, it gives CASSERSGRNDEQFF. The V call is TRBV10-1, the J call TRBJ2-1; TRBD2 matches at 9 bases. The length of the CDR3 is 15 residues. Germline V gene lookup returns CDR1 WNHNN and CDR2 SYGVQD (reference sequence). The trim removed 2 bases at V and 8 bases at J, leaving 7 bases unmatched.

The chain employs TRBV12-5 and TRBJ1-1, with TRBD1 matching 7 bases. The CDR3 contains 17 residues. Germline assignment: CDR1 LGHNT and CDR2 FRNRAP. Trimming cost V 0 bases and J 4 bases; bases outside gene matches: 11. CDR3 sequence reads: CASGLVLGRGLTTEAFF. CDR3 in DNA: TGTGCTAGTGGTTTGGTACTCGGTAGGGGGCTTACCACTGAAGCTTTCTTT. Using reference TRBV12-5 and TRBJ1-1 for the parts outside the CDR3, the full variable domain is DARVTQTPRHKVTEMGQEVTMRCQPILGHNTVFWYRQTMMQGLELLAYFRNRAPLDDSGMPKDRFSAEMPDATLATLKIQPSEPRDSAVYFCASGLVLGRGLTTEAFFGQGTRLTVV.

The chain combines TRBV5-6 with TRBJ2-7, with D tentatively TRBD1 or TRBD2 (5 bases each). The germline CDR1 and CDR2 sequences are SGHDT and YYEEEE. V lost 4 bases to trimming and J lost 4 bases, with 9 bases between them. The CDR3 has 12 residues. The CDR3 spells CASSRGVYEQYF. The CDR3 DNA reads TGTGCCAGCAGCCGAGGGGTGTACGAGCAGTACTTC.

The chain uses TRBV30 and TRBJ2-7; possibly TRBD2 for D (6 bases). The CDR3 has 13 residues. In germline, CDR1 is GTSNPN, CDR2 SVGIG (reference sequence). V lost 7 bases and J 7 bases, leaving 20 bases between the germline ends. CDR3 residues: CASPRAGGLEQYF. CDR3 nucleotide sequence: TGTGCCTCCCCCCGAGCCGGGGGATTGGAGCAGTACTTC.

V and J are TRBV5-4 and TRBJ2-2, with no clear D. Germline V gene lookup returns CDR1 SGHNT and CDR2 YYREEE (reference sequence). V shed 1 base and J shed 1 base, with 8 bases lying between them. The CDR3 has 15 amino acids. CDR3 in DNA: TGTGCCAGCAGCTTGTTGGCAGGGAACACCGGGGAGCTGTTTTTT. Its translation: CASSLLAGNTGELFF.

This chain uses TRBV7-8 with TRBJ2-1, with D possibly matching TRBD1 (6 bases). The germline gives CDR1 SGHVS, CDR2 FQNEAQ. CDR3 length equals 16 residues. Trimming left V 5 bases short and J 2 bases short, with 16 bases between. CDR3 region: CASSPSAGAPYNEQFF. For the CDR3, the DNA is TGTGCCAGCAGCCCATCCGCAGGGGCCCCCTACAATGAGCAGTTCTTC.

The chain employs TRBV7-9 and TRBJ2-7; possible D gene TRBD1, 6 bases. Between the trimmed V and J ends, which lost 8 bases and 3 bases, there was a span of 11 bases. The CDR3 runs 12 residues. CDR1 and CDR2 (germline): SEHNR, FQNEAQ (reference sequence). CDR3 loop: CASLGQNYEQYF. The DNA for the CDR3 is TGTGCCAGCCTCGGACAGAACTACGAGCAGTACTTC.

The V and J genes are TRBV7-9 and TRBJ1-1, with 8 bases matching TRBD1. CDR3 size: 15 residues. CDR1 and CDR2 from the germline V gene are SEHNR and FQNEAQ (reference sequence). The ends lost 4 bases at V and 3 bases at J; junction bases unmatched: 7. The CDR3 reads CASSYRTGRDTEAFF. The CDR3 region has the DNA TGTGCCAGCAGCTACAGGACAGGGAGGGACACTGAAGCTTTCTTT.

This clone was counted once. The V gene is TRBV28, the J gene TRBJ2-7; tentative D call: TRBD2 (7 bases). The germline V and J ends were trimmed by 6 bases and 4 bases, with 25 bases remaining between them. This CDR3 region has 17 residues. In germline, CDR1 is MDHEN, CDR2 SYDVKM. The CDR3 spells CASRQIGGRQGLYEQYF. The DNA for the CDR3 is TGTGCCAGCAGACAGATCGGGGGGCGGCAGGGTCTTTACGAGCAGTACTTC.

The chain carries TRBV10-3 and TRBJ2-5; TRBD2 aligns across 10 bases. The germline CDR1 and CDR2 sequences are ENHRY and SYGVKD. Trimming removed 1 base from V and 5 bases from J; junction bases left unmatched: 7. The CDR3 is made up of 16 amino acids. CDR3 in DNA: TGTGCCATCAGTGAGTGGAGCGGGAGGGCCGCTGAGACCCAGTACTTC. It is translated as CAISEWSGRAAETQYF.

This chain uses TRBV4-1 with TRBJ1-1; D remains unclear. V was cut by 4 bases and J by 1 base, with 10 bases left in between. The CDR3 consists of 14 residues. The V gene's germline CDR1 is MGHRA and CDR2 YSYEKL. CDR3 bases: TGCGCCAGCAGCCCCCGAGAGGGGAACACTGAAGCTTTCTTT. Translated: CASSPREGNTEAFF.

V is TRBV5-6 and J is TRBJ2-7, with D possibly being TRBD1 (5 bases). The germline V gene encodes CDR1 SGHDT and CDR2 YYEEEE. Trimming took 0 bases from V and 5 from J, leaving 9 bases between them. The CDR3 contains 13 residues. The CDR3 sequence: CASSLGGPNEQYF. Written as DNA, the CDR3 is TGTGCCAGCAGCTTGGGGGGCCCAAACGAGCAGTACTTC.

This chain uses TRBV30 with TRBJ2-5, with TRBD1 matching over 8 bases. Germline CDR1 GTSNPN, CDR2 SVGIG (reference sequence). The CDR3 runs 14 residues. The ends lost 2 bases at V and 1 base at J; junction bases unmatched: 3. CDR3 nucleotides: TGTGCCTGGAGTAGGACAGGGCTCCAAGAGACCCAGTACTTC. Translating gives CAWSRTGLQETQYF.

This clone was detected only a few times. This sequence joins TRBV30 and TRBJ1-5; D possibly corresponds to TRBD1 (6 bases). Trimming cost V 0 bases and J 2 bases, with 11 bases left between them. The CDR3 spans 15 residues. Germline-derived CDR1 and CDR2 are GTSNPN and SVGIG (reference sequence). The CDR3 DNA is TGTGCCTGGAGTGTACGGGCAGGGGGCAATCAGCCCCAGCATTTT. It specifies CAWSVRAGGNQPQHF.

The chain uses TRBV10-3 and TRBJ2-3, with D unclear. The ends were cut back, 0 bases at V and 7 bases at J, with 14 bases in the middle. CDR1 ENHRY and CDR2 SYGVKD come from the germline V gene. This CDR3 comprises 15 residues. CDR3 region: CAISESRTDANTQYF. CDR3 nucleotides: TGTGCCATCAGTGAGTCCCGGACCGACGCCAATACGCAGTATTTT.

The chain is built from TRBV5-4 and TRBJ2-3; 9 nucleotides match TRBD1. The CDR3 runs 16 residues. Germline V gives CDR1 SGHNT, CDR2 YYREEE (reference sequence). Losses at the gene ends were 4 bases for V and 5 bases for J; bases not matched to a gene: 11. The CDR3 spells CASSNPGTGRRDTQYF. CDR3 nucleotides: TGTGCCAGCAGCAACCCCGGGACAGGGCGGAGAGATACGCAGTATTTT.

The chain combines TRBV7-2 with TRBJ2-7; 8 bases fit TRBD1. V trimming: 3 bases; J trimming: 6 bases; junction bases outside the gene matches: 7. CDR1 SGHTA and CDR2 FQGNSA come from the germline V gene. The CDR3 is 14 residues long. CDR3: CASSFHRDRPEQYF. The DNA for the CDR3 is TGTGCCAGCAGCTTCCACCGGGACAGGCCCGAGCAGTACTTC.

The genes are TRBV9 and TRBJ2-5, with 7 nucleotides matching TRBD1. Per the germline V gene, CDR1 is SGDLS and CDR2 is YYNGEE. V dropped 4 bases and J dropped 4; count of bases not matched to a gene: 7. The CDR3 length is 14 residues. The CDR3 DNA reads TGTGCCAGCAGCCCCTGGGACAGCGGAGAGACCCAGTACTTC. This gives the protein CASSPWDSGETQYF.

V is TRBV5-1 and J is TRBJ1-2; D unclear. V gave up 4 bases and J gave up 8 bases, with 18 bases separating them. The germline gives CDR1 SGHRS, CDR2 YFSETQ. The CDR3 loop spans 14 amino acids. The CDR3 DNA is TGCGCCAGCAGCCCGGTCCTGGAGGGCAACGGCTACACCTTC. Protein sequence: CASSPVLEGNGYTF.

This rearrangement joins TRBV30 to TRBJ1-5; 9 nucleotides align to TRBD1. V trimming: 3 bases; J trimming: 2 bases; junction bases outside the gene matches: 5. CDR1 and CDR2 from the germline V gene are GTSNPN and SVGIG (reference sequence). The CDR3 spans 15 residues. The CDR3 nucleotides are TGTGCCTGGAGCACGAGGACAGGGGGCAATCAGCCCCAGCATTTT. Its protein is CAWSTRTGGNQPQHF.

CDR3 protein: CASSPQTSGVNRNEQFF. The CDR3 DNA reads as TGTGCCAGTAGTCCCCAGACTAGCGGGGTGAACCGGAATGAGCAGTTCTTC. J is TRBJ2-1 and V is TRBV19, with 11 positions matching TRBD2. The ends lost 5 bases at V and 7 bases at J; junction bases unmatched: 13. Germline loops: CDR1 LNHDA, CDR2 SQIVND (reference sequence). CDR3 length: 17 amino acids.

This chain joins TRBV19 and TRBJ1-5, with D maybe TRBD1 (5 bases). Germline V gene sequence: CDR1 LNHDA, CDR2 SQIVND (reference sequence). With 3 bases removed from V and 6 bases from J, the gap between germline ends came to 12 bases. The CDR3 is made up of 14 amino acids. The CDR3 bases are TGTGCCAGTAGTATCCCAGGGAGGGGTCAGCCCCAGCATTTT. Encoded protein: CASSIPGRGQPQHF.

The chain recombines TRBV5-1 with TRBJ1-1; D may be TRBD1 (6 bases). Trimming left V 0 bases short and J 5 bases short, with 11 bases between. This CDR3 spans 14 amino acids. Germline loops: CDR1 SGHRS, CDR2 YFSETQ. This chain's CDR3 is CASSLDRAPTEAFF. The CDR3 DNA reads as TGCGCCAGCAGCTTGGACAGGGCGCCGACTGAAGCTTTCTTT.

This chain uses TRBV6-5 with TRBJ1-2; D possibly corresponds to TRBD1 (5 bases). V lost 0 bases and J lost 14, with 16 bases in between. This CDR3 region has 13 residues. Germline V gene data show CDR1 as MNHEY and CDR2 as SVGAGI. In DNA form, the CDR3 reads TGTGCCAGCAGTTACTCGATGGACACGGGTTGGACCTTC. Its protein is CASSYSMDTGWTF.

This clone was detected only a few times. For the CDR3, the DNA is TGTGCCAGCAGCTTAGGAGGGGCTGGGGATGGCTACACCTTC. Its protein product is CASSLGGAGDGYTF. The V call is TRBV7-8, the J call TRBJ1-2, with D possibly matching TRBD1 (5 bases). V was shortened by 1 base and J by 6 bases, with 12 bases between the two germline ends. The CDR3 totals 14 residues. Germline V lookup: CDR1 SGHVS, CDR2 FQNEAQ.